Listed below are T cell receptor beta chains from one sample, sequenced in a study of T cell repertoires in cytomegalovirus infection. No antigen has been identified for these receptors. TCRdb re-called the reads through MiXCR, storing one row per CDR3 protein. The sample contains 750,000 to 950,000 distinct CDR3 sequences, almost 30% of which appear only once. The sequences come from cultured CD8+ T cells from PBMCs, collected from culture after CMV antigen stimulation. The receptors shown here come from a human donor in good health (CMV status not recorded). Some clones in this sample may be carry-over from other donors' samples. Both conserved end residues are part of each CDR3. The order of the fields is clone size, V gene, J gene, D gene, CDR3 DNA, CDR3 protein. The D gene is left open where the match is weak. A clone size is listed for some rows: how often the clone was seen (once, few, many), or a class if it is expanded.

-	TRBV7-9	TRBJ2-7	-	TGTGCCAGCAGCTATGAGGAGATAAACTACGAGCAGTACTTC	CASSYEEINYEQYF
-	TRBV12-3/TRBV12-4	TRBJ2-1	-	TGTGCCAGCAGTCGGGCCTCAGCGGGCGAGCAGTTCTTC	CASSRASAGEQFF
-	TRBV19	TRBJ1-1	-	TGTGCCAGTATTGGGGGAGGCTCTGAAGCTTTCTTT	CASIGGGSEAFF
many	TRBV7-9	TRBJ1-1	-	TGTGCCAGCAGCATTCCGGGACACACTGAAGCTTTCTTT	CASSIPGHTEAFF
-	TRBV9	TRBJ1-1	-	TGTGCCAGCAGTGGACTCGGGGGTCGGATGAACACTGAAGCTTTCTTT	CASSGLGGRMNTEAFF
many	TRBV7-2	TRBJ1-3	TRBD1	TGTGCCAGCAGCACTGGACAGGGCGGAAACACCATATATTTT	CASSTGQGGNTIYF
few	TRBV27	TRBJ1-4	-	TGTGCCAGCAGTGAAATTGGGACCGCGGGGGAAAAACTGTTTTTT	CASSEIGTAGEKLFF
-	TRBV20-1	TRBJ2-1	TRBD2	TGCAGTGCTAGAGACGAGGGACTAGCGGGCAACGTGTACAATGAGCAGTTCTTC	CSARDEGLAGNVYNEQFF
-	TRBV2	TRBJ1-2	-	TGTGCCAGCAGGTTCCGGGGCGATGGCTACACCTTC	CASRFRGDGYTF
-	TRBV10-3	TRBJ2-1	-	TGTGCCATCACCGACGATCCCTACAATGAGCAGTTCTTC	CAITDDPYNEQFF
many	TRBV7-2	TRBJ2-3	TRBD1	TGTGCCAGCAGCTCCGATCCAGGGGGCTCCACGGTCCGAGATACGCAGTATTTT	CASSSDPGGSTVRDTQYF
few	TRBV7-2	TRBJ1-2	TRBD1	TGTGCCAGCAGCTTAGACGGGACAGGGTTTTTTGGCTACACCTTC	CASSLDGTGFFGYTF
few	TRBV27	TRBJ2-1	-	TGTGCCAGCAGTCCCGGGACCCTTCGGTTCTTC	CASSPGTLRFF
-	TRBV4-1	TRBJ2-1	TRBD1	TGCGCCAGCAGCCAACGGACAGGGAGAACGGGCAATGAGCAGTTCTTC	CASSQRTGRTGNEQFF
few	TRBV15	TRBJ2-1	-	TGTGCCACCAGCTGGACCCAGGTCCTCTCCTACAATGAGCAGTTCTTC	CATSWTQVLSYNEQFF
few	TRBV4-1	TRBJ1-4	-	TGCGCCAGCAGCCTTAGTGTGGGAGTCTATGAAAAACTGTTTTTT	CASSLSVGVYEKLFF
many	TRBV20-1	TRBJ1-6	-	TGCAGTGCCCGTTCCCTAAATTCACCCCTCCACTTT	CSARSLNSPLHF
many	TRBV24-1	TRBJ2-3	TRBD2	TGTGCCACCAGTGATTTATCTAGCGGGGGGGAGACAGATACGCAGTATTTT	CATSDLSSGGETDTQYF
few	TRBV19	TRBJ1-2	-	TGTGCCAGCGCCAACAGCGTTAACTATGGCTACACCTTC	CASANSVNYGYTF
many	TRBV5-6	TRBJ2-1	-	TGTGCCAGCAGCTTGGATACCAGCTCCTACAATGAGCAGTTCTTC	CASSLDTSSYNEQFF
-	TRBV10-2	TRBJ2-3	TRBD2	TGCGCCAGCAGTGAGTCGGGGGGGTTAGATACGCAGTATTTT	CASSESGGLDTQYF
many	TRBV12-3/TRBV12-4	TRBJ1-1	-	TGTGCCAGCACCTTGGGGGGGATGGATGAAGCTTTCTTT	CASTLGGMDEAFF
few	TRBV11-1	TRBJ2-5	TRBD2	TGTGCCAGCAGCTTAAGTTCGGAGCGGGGGCAAGAGACCCAGTACTTC	CASSLSSERGQETQYF
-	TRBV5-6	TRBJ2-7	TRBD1	TGTGCCAGCAGCTTGGGCGGGACAGGGTACTACGAGCAGTACTTC	CASSLGGTGYYEQYF
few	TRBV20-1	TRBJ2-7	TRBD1	TGCAGTGTGCGGGGACAGGGGAGCTCCTACGAGCAGTACTTC	CSVRGQGSSYEQYF
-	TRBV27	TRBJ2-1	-	TGTGCCAGCACGCACCCCGGGAGCTACAATGAGCAGTTCTTC	CASTHPGSYNEQFF
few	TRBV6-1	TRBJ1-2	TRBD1	TGTGCCAGCAGTTACCACCCCCGGACAGGGAGCGGCTACACCTTC	CASSYHPRTGSGYTF
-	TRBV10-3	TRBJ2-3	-	TGTGCCATCAGTGAGACCACAGATACGCAGTATTTT	CAISETTDTQYF
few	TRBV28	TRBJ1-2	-	TGTGCCAGCAGTCCGGATTGGGGACCCAAACGATATGGCTACACCTTC	CASSPDWGPKRYGYTF
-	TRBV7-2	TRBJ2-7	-	TGTGCCAGCAGCTCAAGACCGGGGTCCTACGAGCAGTACTTC	CASSSRPGSYEQYF
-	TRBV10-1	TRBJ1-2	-	TGCGCCAGCAGCCCGACCCGGGAGGGGTCCTTCGATGGCTACACCTTC	CASSPTREGSFDGYTF
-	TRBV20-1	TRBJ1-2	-	TGCAGTGCTAGAGATGGGGGGCGGGGAGCTAACTATGGCTACACCTTC	CSARDGGRGANYGYTF
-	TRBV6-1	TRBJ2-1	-	TGTGCCAGCATTGAAAGTCCCGCCGGGGGCTACAATGAGCAGTTCTTC	CASIESPAGGYNEQFF
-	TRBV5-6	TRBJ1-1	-	TGTGCCAACAGCCCGGGTTGGGGCAACACTGAAGCTTTCTTT	CANSPGWGNTEAFF
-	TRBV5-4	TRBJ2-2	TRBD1	TGTGCCAGCAGCTTGACAGGGGGCCGGGCCGGGGAGCTGTTTTTT	CASSLTGGRAGELFF
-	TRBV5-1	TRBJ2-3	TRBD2	TGCGCCAGCAGCTTGGTTAGGGTAGCGGGGACGACAGATACGCAGTATTTT	CASSLVRVAGTTDTQYF
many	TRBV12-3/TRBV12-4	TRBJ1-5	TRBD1	TGTGCCAGCAGTTTAGAAGGGGGCGGTCAGCCCCAGCATTTT	CASSLEGGGQPQHF
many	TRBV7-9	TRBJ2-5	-	TGTGCCAGCAGCTTAGGGAGGGAACAAGAGACCCAGTACTTC	CASSLGREQETQYF
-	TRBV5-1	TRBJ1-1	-	TGCGCCAGCAGCCCCATGCACGAGGCTGATTTTGAAGCTTTCTTT	CASSPMHEADFEAFF
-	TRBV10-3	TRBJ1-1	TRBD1	TGTGCCATCAGTGCCTCCCCCCGGGACAGATTAAACACTGAAGCTTTCTTT	CAISASPRDRLNTEAFF
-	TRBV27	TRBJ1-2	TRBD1	TGTGCCAGCATCGGACAGGGAGGGGGCTACACCTTC	CASIGQGGGYTF